The subject of this entry is one T cell receptor beta chain. Original data processing: Estimates of nucleated cell counts were drawn from the amplification of reference gene primers. The repertoire was sequenced with immunoSEQ multiplex PCR; TCRdb's copy has only in-frame clones and lacks some. V and J calls and clone size are as listed in that table; D and trimming were resolved from the DNA. The table shows 150,000 to 200,000 clones, with around 80% occurring only once. This record belongs to a study of blood T cell repertoires in COVID-19. Background on the study: From the United States, Italy and Spain came samples of acute and convalescent COVID-19. Sample material is recorded as cDNA or gDNA derived from T cells, B-cell-depleted T cells, or PBMCs.

Germline V gene data show CDR1 as MNHEY and CDR2 as SVGAGI. V gave up 4 bases and J gave up 4 bases, with 16 bases separating them. CDR3 length: 15 amino acids. The chain employs TRBV6-5 and TRBJ1-1; D gene unclear. This sequence originates from a man in his 70s who had been exposed to COVID-19. Sequencing was carried out using PBMCs or T cells enriched from blood (not recorded which). Written as DNA, the CDR3 is TGTGCCAGCAGTTTCCGCTCAAGGTCGGGCACTGAAGCTTTCTTT. Translated, it gives CASSFRSRSGTEAFF.